These 4 T cell receptor beta chains share one sample of origin, sequenced in a study of early T cells in non-severe SARS-CoV-2 infection. TCRdb itself ran the 5' RACE reads through MiXCR, one entry per CDR3 protein. The table includes some 27,000 distinct CDR3 sequences, roughly 4.9% detected once. Sequenced: whole blood. These receptors were collected from an adult who was a healthcare worker with PCR-confirmed SARS-CoV-2 infection or an uninfected control (not recorded which).

The table lists this clonotype with many counts. The CDR3 DNA reads as TGTGCCAGCAGCTTAGGGGCCAACACCGGGGAGCTGTTTTTT. The encoded protein is CASSLGANTGELFF. This chain links TRBV7-6 with TRBJ2-2, with D unclear. V lost 1 base and J lost 2, with 5 bases in between. This CDR3 spans 14 amino acids. CDR1 is SGHVS and CDR2 is FNYEAQ in the germline V gene.

This clonotype was picked up many times. The chain uses TRBV6-1 and TRBJ1-2; D might be TRBD1 (5 bases). Germline V gene sequence: CDR1 MNHNS, CDR2 SASEGT. The CDR3 loop spans 12 amino acids. Trimming took off 7 bases at V and 4 bases at J, with 10 bases between the two ends. CDR3 loop: CASTPDSYGYTF. For the CDR3, the DNA is TGTGCCAGCACCCCCGACAGCTATGGCTACACCTTC.

This sequence joins TRBV7-9 and TRBJ2-3; unclear D gene. The V and J ends lost 8 bases and 0 bases respectively, with 15 bases between them. CDR1 is SEHNR and CDR2 is FQNEAQ in the germline V gene (reference sequence). This CDR3 has 15 amino acids. In DNA form, the CDR3 reads TGTGCCAGCGACTTTCTAGTGGGGAGCACAGATACGCAGTATTTT. Protein product: CASDFLVGSTDTQYF. Complete variable domain (other parts from reference TRBV7-9 and TRBJ2-3): DTGVSQNPRHKITKRGQNVTFRCDPISEHNRLYWYRQTLGQGPEFLTYFQNEAQLEKSRLLSDRFSAERPKGSFSTLEIQRTEQGDSAMYLCASDFLVGSTDTQYFGPGTRLTVL.

This clonotype was seen a handful of times. The rearrangement joins TRBV20-1 to TRBJ2-3, with TRBD2 matching 14 bases. V lost 3 bases to trimming and J lost 0 bases; unmatched junction nucleotides: 8. CDR1 and CDR2 (germline): DFQATT, SNEGSKA (reference sequence). The CDR3 contains 18 residues. CDR3 residues: CSASRTSGRRASTDTQYF. The CDR3 region has the DNA TGCAGTGCTAGTCGGACTAGCGGGAGGAGGGCTAGCACAGATACGCAGTATTTT.